Included here is one T cell receptor (beta chain) sequence, with context. The assay was immunoSEQ multiplex PCR, and TCRdb's table has in-frame clones only and misses some. The data show about 40,000 clones, about 88% seen once. The data originate from a study of T cell changes during pregnancy in multiple sclerosis. Germline lookup yields CDR1 ENHRY and CDR2 SYGVKD. V shed 0 bases, J shed 4 bases, and the junction held 5 bases outside the gene matches. The CDR3 consists of 15 residues. Here the sequenced sample was CD4+ T cells from peripheral blood mononuclear cells, taken in the first trimester of pregnancy. This chain uses TRBV10-3 with TRBJ1-1; 7 bases align to TRBD1. The TCR originated in a female donor with multiple sclerosis, enrolled in a pregnancy study. The CDR3 region has the DNA TGTGCCATCAGTGAGTCTCTTTACAGGGGCACTGAAGCTTTCTTT. Amino acid sequence: CAISESLYRGTEAFF.